This entry features one TCR beta chain sequence. Its antigen is not identified. At one of its ends the junction is not consistent with the germline gene, which may arise from a read error. The sample is drawn from a study of regulatory T cells in long-lasting Graves disease. Whole-study results and caveats: Rather than thyroid tissue, only peripheral blood underwent study. Few sampled subjects may have lowered accuracy. Persistent Graves' cases showed lower TCR diversity than newly diagnosed cases.

CDR1 is KGHSY, CDR2 FQNENV, per germline. The CDR3 is 15 residues long. Stated time point: newly diagnosed GD, antithyroid drugs for less than 3 months. Isolated PBMC RNA provided the starting material for the TCR library. Building the TCR beta libraries relied on iRepertoire HTBI primers, and CDR3 regions underwent Arm-PCR. TCRdb processed the multiplex PCR reads anew with MiXCR; each CDR3 protein has one entry. The data contain 450,000 to 700,000 distinct CDR3 sequences, approximately 12% of them seen just once; the ten biggest clones take up 8.5% to 10%. Separately, the same data were catalogued under a study of T cells in Graves' hyperthyroidism and ophthalmopathy.

The chain couples TRBV16 to TRBJ1-5; possibly TRBD1 for D (5 bases). The source is a man aged 30 to 45 with Graves disease. Source: peripheral blood mononuclear cells (PBMCs), taken at new diagnosis, from a patient treated with antithyroid drugs. CDR3 DNA sequence: TGTGCCAGCAGCCTATCCCCCAGGGTAGATCAGCCCCAGCACTTT. The encoded protein is CASSLSPRVDQPQHF.